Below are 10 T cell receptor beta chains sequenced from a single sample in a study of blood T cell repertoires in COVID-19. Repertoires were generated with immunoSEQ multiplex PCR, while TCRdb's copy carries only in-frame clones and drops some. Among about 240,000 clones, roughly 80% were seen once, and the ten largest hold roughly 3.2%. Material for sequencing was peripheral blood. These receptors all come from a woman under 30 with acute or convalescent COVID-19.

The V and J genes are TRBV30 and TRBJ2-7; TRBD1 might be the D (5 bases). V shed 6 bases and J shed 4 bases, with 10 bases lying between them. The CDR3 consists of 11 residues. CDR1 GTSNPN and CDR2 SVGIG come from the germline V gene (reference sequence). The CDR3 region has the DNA TGTGCCTGCCCCAAGGGGTACGAGCAGTACTTC. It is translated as CACPKGYEQYF.

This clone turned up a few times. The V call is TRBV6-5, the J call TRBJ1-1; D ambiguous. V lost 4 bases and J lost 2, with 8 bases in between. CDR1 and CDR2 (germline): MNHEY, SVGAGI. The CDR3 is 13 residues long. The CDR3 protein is CASSSGDNTEAFF. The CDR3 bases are TGTGCCAGCAGTTCCGGGGATAACACTGAAGCTTTCTTT.

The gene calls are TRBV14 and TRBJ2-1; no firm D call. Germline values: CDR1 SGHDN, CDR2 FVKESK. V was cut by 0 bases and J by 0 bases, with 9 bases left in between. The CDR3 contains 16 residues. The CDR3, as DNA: TGTGCCAGCAGCCAAGATCCCCTAAGCTCCTACAATGAGCAGTTCTTC. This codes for CASSQDPLSSYNEQFF. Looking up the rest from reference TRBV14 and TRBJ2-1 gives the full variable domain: EAGVTQFPSHSVIEKGQTVTLRCDPISGHDNLYWYRRVMGKEIKFLLHFVKESKQDESGMPNNRFLAERTGGTYSTLKVQPAELEDSGVYFCASSQDPLSSYNEQFFGPGTRLTVL.

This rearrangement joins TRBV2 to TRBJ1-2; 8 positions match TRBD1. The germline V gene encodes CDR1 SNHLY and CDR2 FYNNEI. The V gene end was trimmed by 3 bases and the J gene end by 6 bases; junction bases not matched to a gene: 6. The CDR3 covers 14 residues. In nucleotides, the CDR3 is TGTGCCAGCAGTGAGTCCCCGACAGGGGATGGCTACACCTTC. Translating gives CASSESPTGDGYTF.

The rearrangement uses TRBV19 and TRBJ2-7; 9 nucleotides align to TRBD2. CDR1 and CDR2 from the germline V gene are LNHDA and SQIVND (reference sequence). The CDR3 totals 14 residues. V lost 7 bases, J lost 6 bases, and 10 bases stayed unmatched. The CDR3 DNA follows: TGTGCCAGTACGCCTAGCGGGAAGGCGATCGAGCAGTACTTC. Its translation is CASTPSGKAIEQYF.

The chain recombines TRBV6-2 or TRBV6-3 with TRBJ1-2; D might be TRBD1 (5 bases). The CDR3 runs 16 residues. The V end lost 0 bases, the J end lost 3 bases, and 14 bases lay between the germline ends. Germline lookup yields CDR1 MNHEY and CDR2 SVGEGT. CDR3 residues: CASSYSPIRQHYGYTF. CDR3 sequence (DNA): TGTGCCAGCAGTTACTCGCCTATCAGACAGCACTATGGCTACACCTTC.

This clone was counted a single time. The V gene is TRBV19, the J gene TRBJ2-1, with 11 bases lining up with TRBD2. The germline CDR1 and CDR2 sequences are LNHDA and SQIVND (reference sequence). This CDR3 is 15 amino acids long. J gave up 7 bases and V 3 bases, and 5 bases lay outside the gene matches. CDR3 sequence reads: CASSMSPSGGNEQFF. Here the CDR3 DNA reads TGTGCCAGTAGTATGTCTCCTAGCGGGGGGAATGAGCAGTTCTTC.

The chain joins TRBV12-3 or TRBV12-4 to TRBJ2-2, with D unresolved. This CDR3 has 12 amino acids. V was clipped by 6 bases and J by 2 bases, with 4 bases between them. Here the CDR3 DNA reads TGTGCCAGCAGATATAACACCGGGGAGCTGTTTTTT. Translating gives CASRYNTGELFF.

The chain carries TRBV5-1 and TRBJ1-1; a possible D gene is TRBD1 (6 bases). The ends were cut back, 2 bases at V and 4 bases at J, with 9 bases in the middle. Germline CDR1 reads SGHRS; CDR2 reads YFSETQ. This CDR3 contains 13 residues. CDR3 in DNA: TGCGCCAGCAGCTTAACAGGGCCCACTGAAGCTTTCTTT. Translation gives CASSLTGPTEAFF.

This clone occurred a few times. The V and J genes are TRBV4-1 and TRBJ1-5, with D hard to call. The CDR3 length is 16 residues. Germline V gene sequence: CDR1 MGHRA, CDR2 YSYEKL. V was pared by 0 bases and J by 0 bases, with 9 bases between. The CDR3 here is CASSQDSNLSNQPQHF. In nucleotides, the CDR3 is TGCGCCAGCAGCCAAGATAGTAACCTTAGCAATCAGCCCCAGCATTTT.